Presented here are 30 T cell receptor beta chains from one specimen sequenced in a study of T cells after yellow fever vaccination. TCRdb called the 5' RACE reads again in MiXCR, with one record for every CDR3 protein. The table has tens of thousands of distinct CDR3 sequences, around 7% seen once. This material consisted of CD8+ T cells sorted from PBMCs, taken 10 to 11 days after the first yellow fever vaccination. Receptor source: a man aged 18 to 30 who received the YFV17D yellow fever vaccine.

This sequence joins TRBV6-2 or TRBV6-3 and TRBJ1-1; D is undetermined. CDR1 is MNHEY and CDR2 is SVGEGT in the germline V gene. This CDR3 spans 12 amino acids. Trimming removed 8 bases at V and 0 bases at J, with 7 bases between. The CDR3 sequence: CASGEMNTEAFF. The CDR3 region has the DNA TGTGCCAGCGGGGAAATGAACACTGAAGCTTTCTTT.

This clonotype has at least ten counts. The J gene is TRBJ2-5, the V gene TRBV11-2; D could derive from TRBD1 or TRBD2 (5 bases each). The germline V and J ends were trimmed by 5 bases and 2 bases, with 9 bases remaining between them. Per germline, CDR1 SGHAT and CDR2 FQNNGV. This CDR3 spans 13 amino acids. The CDR3 DNA reads TGTGCCAGCAGCCCGGGGCCTCAAGAGACCCAGTACTTC. It yields the protein CASSPGPQETQYF.

A remark on this clonotype: A single base separates this from a much larger clone, so it may be a read error. J is TRBJ2-7 and V is TRBV5-1; D may correspond to TRBD1 or TRBD2 (5 bases each). The CDR3 contains 16 residues. Germline lookup yields CDR1 SGHRS and CDR2 YFSETQ. This CDR3 reads CDSSWPGTDTGHEQYF. As DNA, the CDR3 is TGCGACAGCAGCTGGCCCGGGACGGATACCGGGCACGAGCAGTACTTC. Full variable domain (missing parts from reference TRBV5-1 and TRBJ2-7): KAGVTQTPRYLIKTRGQQVTLSCSPISGHRSVSWYQQTPGQGLQFLFEYFSETQRNKGNFPGRFSGRQFSNSRSEMNVSTLELGDSALYLCDSSWPGTDTGHEQYFGPGTRLTVT.

This clonotype was recorded many times. This chain joins TRBV7-9 and TRBJ1-6; no reliable D call. V gave up 5 bases and J gave up 10 bases, with 15 bases separating them. The CDR3 has 14 residues. Germline V CDR1 and CDR2: SEHNR, FQNEAQ (reference sequence). CDR3 residues: CASSPRNSHSPLHF. The CDR3 DNA is TGTGCCAGCAGCCCCCGAAACAGCCACTCACCCCTCCACTTT.

This clonotype was picked up many times. The J gene is TRBJ2-7, the V gene TRBV12-3 or TRBV12-4, with D possibly matching TRBD1 (6 bases). The CDR3 covers 13 residues. V gave up 4 bases and J gave up 2 bases, with 9 bases separating them. As DNA, the CDR3 is TGTGCCAGCAGTTGGGGGCCGACCTACGAGCAGTACTTC. Protein sequence: CASSWGPTYEQYF.

This clonotype was observed at least ten times. This chain connects TRBV12-3 or TRBV12-4 to TRBJ2-1; D not certain. There are 12 residues in the CDR3. Between the trimmed V and J ends, which lost 6 bases and 1 base, there was a span of 4 bases. CDR3 protein: CASRGSYNEQFF. The CDR3 nucleotides are TGTGCCAGCAGGGGGTCCTACAATGAGCAGTTCTTC.

This clonotype was detected only a few times. J is TRBJ2-7 and V is TRBV7-6, with D possibly matching TRBD1 (5 bases). The V gene's germline CDR1 is SGHVS and CDR2 FNYEAQ. V lost 4 bases and J lost 2, with 12 bases in between. The CDR3 covers 14 residues. The CDR3 protein is CASSSPGSPYEQYV. As DNA, the CDR3 is TGTGCCAGCAGCTCTCCAGGGTCCCCCTACGAGCAGTACGTC.

The V gene is TRBV6-2 or TRBV6-3, the J gene TRBJ1-1; D is ambiguous. CDR1 MNHEY and CDR2 SVGEGT come from the germline V gene. This CDR3 has 14 residues. V was clipped by 8 bases and J by 3 bases, with 16 bases between them. The DNA of the CDR3 is TGTGCCAGCCGTTGGAAAGACTGGTACACTGAAGCTTTCTTT. The encoded protein is CASRWKDWYTEAFF.

This clonotype was detected a few times. The rearrangement joins TRBV4-3 to TRBJ2-3; D ambiguous. Trimming took 0 bases from V and 4 from J, leaving 14 bases between them. Germline V lookup: CDR1 LGHNA, CDR2 YSLEER. The CDR3 contains 16 residues. CDR3 sequence: CASSQEHSDRPDTQYF. The CDR3 region has the DNA TGCGCCAGCAGCCAAGAGCATTCGGACCGCCCAGATACGCAGTATTTT.

In this sample, this clonotype turned up many times. The chain carries TRBV27 and TRBJ2-7; D remains unclear. Germline V gene data show CDR1 as MNHEY and CDR2 as SMNVEV (reference sequence). The CDR3 contains 12 residues. The V gene lost 11 bases and the J gene lost 5 bases, with 16 bases spanning the gap. In DNA form, the CDR3 reads TGTGCCTCCCTCGGCTTAGGGCACGAGCAGTACTTC. Protein product: CASLGLGHEQYF.

This rearrangement joins TRBV11-2 to TRBJ2-5; possible D gene TRBD1, 7 bases. The ends were cut back, 5 bases at V and 4 bases at J, with 17 bases in the middle. The CDR3 has 15 amino acids. Germline V CDR1 and CDR2: SGHAT, FQNNGV. As DNA, the CDR3 is TGTGCCAGCAGCCTTGGACAGGTCGGGGGAGAGACCCAGTACTTC. Its protein is CASSLGQVGGETQYF.

This clonotype occurred many times. CDR3 in DNA: TGCGCCAGCAGCTCAGATCCGGACACCGGGGAGCTGTTTTTT. As protein: CASSSDPDTGELFF. V and J are TRBV5-1 and TRBJ2-2; D gene ambiguous. The CDR3 has 14 amino acids. Per the germline V gene, CDR1 is SGHRS and CDR2 is YFSETQ. Trimming removed 3 bases at V and 3 bases at J, with 9 bases between.

As regards this clonotype: The junction departs from germline at one end; a sequencing error may be responsible. This chain joins TRBV7-9 and TRBJ2-5; D possibly corresponds to TRBD1 (6 bases). This CDR3 region has 15 residues. Germline lookup yields CDR1 SEHNR and CDR2 FQNEAQ (reference sequence). DNA for the CDR3: TGTGCCAGCAGCTTAGTGGTCAATTCAGGGGAGACCCGGTACTTC. This gives the protein CASSLVVNSGETRYF.

This clonotype was seen repeatedly, ten times or more. The chain couples TRBV6-5 to TRBJ2-3, with 9 bases aligning to TRBD1. The V segment lost 8 bases and the J segment 0 bases; nucleotides outside the gene matches: 6. Per germline, CDR1 MNHEY and CDR2 SVGAGI. The CDR3 is made up of 15 amino acids. The CDR3 here is CASLRDRASTDTQYF. CDR3 nucleotides: TGTGCCAGCCTTCGGGACAGGGCGAGCACAGATACGCAGTATTTT.

This clonotype was detected only a few times. The chain combines TRBV15 with TRBJ1-1; D gene unclear. V gave up 0 bases and J gave up 1 base, with 0 bases separating them. The CDR3 sequence is 12 residues long. Germline assignment: CDR1 LNHNV and CDR2 YYDKDF (reference sequence). The CDR3 sequence: CATSRENTEAFF. CDR3 DNA sequence: TGTGCCACCAGCAGAGAGAACACTGAAGCTTTCTTT.

This clonotype has ten or more counts. In DNA, the CDR3 is TGCGCCAGCAGCTCCCGACAGGGGCGCGAGCAGTACTTC. This gives the protein CASSSRQGREQYF. The rearrangement uses TRBV5-1 and TRBJ2-7, with 8 bases fitting TRBD1. Germline V CDR1 and CDR2: SGHRS, YFSETQ. The V and J ends lost 3 bases and 6 bases, in that order; junction bases with no gene match: 5. The CDR3 length is 13 residues.

This clonotype counts as medium-sized (0.01 to 0.1%). The chain is built from TRBV13 and TRBJ2-3; D not certain. CDR1 is PRHDT, CDR2 FYEKMQ, per germline (reference sequence). V shed 3 bases and J shed 0 bases, with 4 bases lying between them. This CDR3 is 13 amino acids long. The CDR3 DNA follows: TGTGCCAGCAGCTTCTCCAGCACAGATACGCAGTATTTT. Translating gives CASSFSSTDTQYF.

This clonotype was seen at least ten times. V usage is TRBV11-2 and J usage is TRBJ1-3, with D unclear. Germline V gives CDR1 SGHAT, CDR2 FQNNGV. The V gene lost 7 bases and the J gene lost 3 bases, with 19 bases spanning the gap. The CDR3 extends over 16 amino acids. CDR3 region: CASTSWAVPLGNTIYF. The CDR3 DNA follows: TGTGCCAGCACCTCTTGGGCAGTACCCCTTGGAAACACCATATATTTT.

This clonotype was seen only a few times. The J gene is TRBJ1-3, the V gene TRBV30; weak D call: TRBD1 (5 bases). Trimming pared 2 bases from V and 9 bases from J, leaving 17 bases between. Germline-derived CDR1 and CDR2 are GTSNPN and SVGIG (reference sequence). The CDR3 is 14 amino acids. In DNA form, the CDR3 reads TGTGCCTGGAGTCTTCCCGACAGCGCGGGCACCATATATTTT. Translated: CAWSLPDSAGTIYF.

This clonotype was recorded many times. The chain recombines TRBV12-3 or TRBV12-4 with TRBJ1-1; D is ambiguous. V was pared by 7 bases and J by 1 base, with 7 bases between. This CDR3 is 12 amino acids long. CDR3 nucleotides: TGTGCCAGCACTATCCGGAACACTGAAGCTTTCTTT. Protein: CASTIRNTEAFF.

The V call is TRBV2, the J call TRBJ2-1; no firm D call. V lost 6 bases, J lost 4 bases, and 10 bases lay in between. Germline CDR1 and CDR2: SNHLY and FYNNEI. The CDR3 covers 13 residues. In nucleotides, the CDR3 is TGTGCCAGCAGGAGGCCAGATTACAATGAGCAGTTCTTC. Translating it yields CASRRPDYNEQFF. Full variable domain (rest looked up from reference TRBV2 and TRBJ2-1): EPEVTQTPSHQVTQMGQEVILRCVPISNHLYFYWYRQILGQKVEFLVSFYNNEISEKSEIFDDQFSVERPDGSNFTLKIRSTKLEDSAMYFCASRRPDYNEQFFGPGTRLTVL.

V usage is TRBV6-2 or TRBV6-3 and J usage is TRBJ2-1, with D unclear. This CDR3 has 12 residues. Trimming left V 2 bases short and J 6 bases short, with 5 bases between. Germline CDR1 is MNHEY and CDR2 is SVGEGT. The chain's CDR3 is CASSYMRNEQFF. CDR3 DNA sequence: TGTGCCAGCAGTTACATGCGCAATGAGCAGTTCTTC.

This clonotype appeared many times. This chain connects TRBV6-5 to TRBJ2-3; 10 bases align to TRBD1. Germline CDR1 and CDR2: MNHEY and SVGAGI. CDR3 length: 15 amino acids. Trimming took 6 bases from V and 3 from J; bases not matched to a gene: 6. The CDR3 loop is CASSLTGGRTDTQYF. In nucleotides, the CDR3 is TGTGCCAGCAGCCTGACAGGGGGCAGGACAGATACGCAGTATTTT.

This clonotype was picked up many times. The genes are TRBV4-3 and TRBJ2-3, with a tentative D call TRBD2 (5 bases). There are 14 residues in the CDR3. V lost 2 bases to trimming and J lost 4 bases, with 10 bases between them. CDR1 and CDR2 (germline): LGHNA, YSLEER. CDR3 nucleotide sequence: TGCGCCAGCAGCCAATACGAGGGCCCAGATACGCAGTATTTT. This translates into CASSQYEGPDTQYF.

This clonotype appeared a few times. The V call is TRBV4-3, the J call TRBJ1-2; 8 nucleotides match TRBD1. The J segment lost 7 bases and the V segment lost 3 bases, leaving 13 bases of the junction unmatched. The CDR3 covers 16 residues. In germline, CDR1 is LGHNA, CDR2 YSLEER. The CDR3 coding sequence is TGCGCCAGCAGCCAGGCCTTCGGACAGGGAGCTCTTGGCTACACCTTC. It codes for CASSQAFGQGALGYTF.

The chain is built from TRBV7-8 and TRBJ2-5, with TRBD2 matching 7 bases. Germline assignment: CDR1 SGHVS and CDR2 FQNEAQ. The CDR3 length is 16 residues. Trimming cost V 4 bases and J 9 bases; bases outside gene matches: 17. CDR3 DNA: TGTGCCAGCAGCTGGAGGTTGTCTAGCGGCCCCGGGGCCCAGTACTTC. Protein product: CASSWRLSSGPGAQYF.

The chain joins TRBV5-1 to TRBJ2-1; 12 bases are shared with TRBD2. Trimming cost V 4 bases and J 3 bases; bases outside gene matches: 5. This CDR3 is built from 16 residues. The V gene's germline CDR1 is SGHRS and CDR2 YFSETQ. The CDR3 region is CASSLPLAGGYNEQFF. CDR3 nucleotide sequence: TGCGCCAGCAGCCTCCCACTAGCGGGGGGCTACAATGAGCAGTTCTTC.

This chain uses TRBV7-2 with TRBJ1-2; maybe TRBD1 (5 bases). The length of the CDR3 is 16 residues. Trimming removed 1 base from V and 5 bases from J, with 17 bases in between. In germline, CDR1 is SGHTA, CDR2 FQGNSA. The CDR3 region is CASSLDPVGLFYGYTF. Here the CDR3 DNA reads TGTGCCAGCAGCTTAGATCCGGTGGGGCTCTTTTATGGCTACACCTTC.

Only a few counts were recorded for this clonotype. The V and J genes are TRBV7-9 and TRBJ2-5; D not resolved. Germline-derived CDR1 and CDR2 are SEHNR and FQNEAQ (reference sequence). The CDR3 consists of 12 residues. V lost 8 bases and J lost 3, with 10 bases in between. CDR3 in DNA: TGTGCCAGCCGCCCAAATAAAGAGACCCAGTACTTC. It is translated as CASRPNKETQYF. Together with reference TRBV7-9 and TRBJ2-5, the CDR3 gives the full variable domain: DTGVSQNPRHKITKRGQNVTFRCDPISEHNRLYWYRQTLGQGPEFLTYFQNEAQLEKSRLLSDRFSAERPKGSFSTLEIQRTEQGDSAMYLCASRPNKETQYFGPGTRLLVL.

The gene calls are TRBV4-1 and TRBJ2-7; the D is unclear. The CDR3 covers 14 residues. The germline V gene has CDR1 MGHRA and CDR2 YSYEKL. Deletions cut 2 bases from V and 1 base from J, with 9 bases between. Here the CDR3 reads CASSQTDGSYEQYF. In DNA form, the CDR3 reads TGCGCCAGCAGCCAAACGGACGGTTCCTACGAGCAGTACTTC.